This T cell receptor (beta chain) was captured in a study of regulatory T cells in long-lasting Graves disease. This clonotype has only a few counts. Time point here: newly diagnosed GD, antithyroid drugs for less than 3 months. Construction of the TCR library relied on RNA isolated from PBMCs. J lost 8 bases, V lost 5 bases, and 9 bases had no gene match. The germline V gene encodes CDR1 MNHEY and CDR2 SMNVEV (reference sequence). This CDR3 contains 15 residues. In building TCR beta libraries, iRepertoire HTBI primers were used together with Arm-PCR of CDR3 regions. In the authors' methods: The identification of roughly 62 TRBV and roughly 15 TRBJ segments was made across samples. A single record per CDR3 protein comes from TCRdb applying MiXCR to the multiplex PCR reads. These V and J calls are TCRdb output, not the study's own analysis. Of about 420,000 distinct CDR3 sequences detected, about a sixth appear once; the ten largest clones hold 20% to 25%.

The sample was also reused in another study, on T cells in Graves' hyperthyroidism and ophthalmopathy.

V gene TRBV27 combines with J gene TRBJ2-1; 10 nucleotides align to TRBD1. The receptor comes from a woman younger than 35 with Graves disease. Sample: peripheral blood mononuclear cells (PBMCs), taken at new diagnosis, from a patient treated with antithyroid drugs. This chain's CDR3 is CASSTLRTGGDEQFF. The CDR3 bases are TGTGCCAGCAGTACACTTCGGACAGGGGGGGATGAGCAGTTCTTC.